The 23 T cell receptor beta chains below were found in one sample sequenced in a study of blood T cell repertoires in COVID-19. The method was immunoSEQ multiplex PCR; TCRdb's version includes in-frame clones alone and lacks a portion of them. The data show hundreds of thousands of clones, approximately 86% seen once. Sequences were obtained from PBMCs or T cells enriched from blood (not recorded which). These receptors were collected from a woman aged 25 to 39 who had recovered from COVID-19.

A single count supports this clone. The chain is built from TRBV9 and TRBJ1-2; TRBD1 matches 7 bases. The germline V gene encodes CDR1 SGDLS and CDR2 YYNGEE. The CDR3 is made up of 16 amino acids. V lost 0 bases, J lost 0 bases, and 5 bases stayed unmatched. The CDR3 loop reads CASSVVATGANYGYTF. CDR3 sequence (DNA): TGTGCCAGCAGCGTAGTTGCTACAGGGGCTAACTATGGCTACACCTTC.

This clone showed up just a few times. This chain uses TRBV4-3 with TRBJ2-7; D is unresolved. CDR3 size: 12 residues. CDR1 is LGHNA, CDR2 YSLEER, per germline. V was shortened by 0 bases and J by 6 bases, with 6 bases between the two germline ends. The CDR3: CASSQDLAEQYF. CDR3 sequence (DNA): TGCGCCAGCAGCCAAGATTTAGCCGAGCAGTACTTC.

This clone was seen a single time. V gene TRBV3-1 (or the pseudogene TRBV3-2) combines with J gene TRBJ2-7; D call uncertain. The CDR3 is made up of 15 amino acids. Trimming left V 4 bases short and J 3 bases short, with 16 bases between. The germline V gene encodes CDR1 LGHDT and CDR2 YNNKEL (reference sequence). CDR3 sequence: CASSLSAGPYYEQYF. CDR3 nucleotides: TGTGCCAGCAGCCTCTCGGCTGGGCCGTACTACGAGCAGTACTTC.

Remarks on this clone: Other DNA sequences within the sample encode an identical CDR3. This chain connects TRBV19 to TRBJ1-4; possibly TRBD1 for D (6 bases). The CDR3 loop spans 13 amino acids. Germline values: CDR1 LNHDA, CDR2 SQIVND (reference sequence). Trimming removed 2 bases from V and 5 bases from J, with 6 bases in between. CDR3 in amino acids: CASSIRGNEKLFF. DNA of the CDR3: TGTGCCAGTAGTATAAGGGGGAATGAAAAACTGTTTTTT.

The chain couples TRBV28 to TRBJ1-2; tentatively, D is TRBD1 (6 bases). Trimming left V 5 bases short and J 4 bases short, with 20 bases between. The CDR3 contains 16 residues. Germline CDR1 and CDR2: MDHEN and SYDVKM. The CDR3 region has the DNA TGTGCCAGCAGTCCCCCCTCGGGGGGCGGCTTCTATGGCTACACCTTC. Protein product: CASSPPSGGGFYGYTF.

This clone was observed once. The chain has TRBV5-1 and TRBJ1-2; 7 nucleotides match TRBD1. V gave up 0 bases and J gave up 6 bases; unmatched junction bases: 5. The CDR3 covers 14 residues. CDR1 and CDR2 from the germline V gene are SGHRS and YFSETQ. In nucleotides, the CDR3 is TGCGCCAGCAGCTTGGGGACGACAGGGAATGGCTACACCTTC. Residues: CASSLGTTGNGYTF.

The chain couples TRBV4-1 to TRBJ1-1, with D maybe TRBD1 (5 bases). Looked up from germline, CDR1 is MGHRA and CDR2 is YSYEKL. V dropped 1 base and J dropped 3 bases, with 9 bases sitting between them. This CDR3 region has 14 residues. The CDR3 here is CASSQVQGYTEAFF. CDR3 sequence (DNA): TGCGCCAGCAGCCAAGTGCAGGGATACACTGAAGCTTTCTTT.

This chain joins TRBV19 and TRBJ1-3; 8 nucleotides match TRBD1. The CDR3 is 15 residues long. In germline, CDR1 is LNHDA, CDR2 SQIVND (reference sequence). Trimming cost V 4 bases and J 4 bases; bases outside gene matches: 6. The chain's CDR3 is CASSTRTGSGNTIYF. CDR3 DNA sequence: TGTGCCAGTAGTACCCGGACAGGGTCGGGAAACACCATATATTTT.

This clone was counted only a few times. The chain has TRBV28 and TRBJ1-3; 7 bases line up with TRBD1. The length of the CDR3 is 16 residues. Germline V lookup: CDR1 MDHEN, CDR2 SYDVKM. V was clipped by 4 bases and J by 4 bases; unmatched bases: 10. In nucleotides, the CDR3 is TGTGCCAGCAGTTACCCGGGACAGCTTAGGGGAAACACCATATATTTT. Encoded protein: CASSYPGQLRGNTIYF.

The chain carries TRBV27 and TRBJ2-7; D is possibly TRBD1 (5 bases). This CDR3 region has 16 residues. Germline V gene sequence: CDR1 MNHEY, CDR2 SMNVEV (reference sequence). The germline V and J ends were trimmed by 5 bases and 1 base, with 18 bases remaining between them. CDR3 sequence: CASSPSQGSESYEQYF. CDR3 coding DNA: TGTGCCAGCAGTCCTTCCCAGGGATCGGAATCCTACGAGCAGTACTTC.

The V gene is TRBV9, the J gene TRBJ1-4; 7 positions agree with TRBD1. Losses at the gene ends were 4 bases for V and 5 bases for J; bases not matched to a gene: 8. Germline CDR1 and CDR2: SGDLS and YYNGEE. This CDR3 has 15 residues. CDR3 sequence: CASSPGGTSNEKLFF. The CDR3 bases are TGTGCCAGCAGCCCAGGGGGGACATCAAATGAAAAACTGTTTTTT.

V is TRBV5-6 and J is TRBJ1-5, with D possibly being TRBD1 (5 bases). The V and J ends lost 4 bases and 5 bases respectively, with 16 bases between them. The CDR3 has 15 amino acids. Germline values: CDR1 SGHDT, CDR2 YYEEEE. The chain's CDR3 is CASSPWWGLDQPQHF. The CDR3 bases are TGTGCCAGCAGCCCCTGGTGGGGCTTAGATCAGCCCCAGCATTTT. Combining the CDR3 with reference TRBV5-6 and TRBJ1-5 gives the whole variable domain DAGVTQSPTHLIKTRGQQVTLRCSPKSGHDTVSWYQQALGQGPQFIFQYYEEEERQRGNFPDRFSGHQFPNYSSELNVNALLLGDSALYLCASSPWWGLDQPQHFGDGTRLSIL.

This chain links TRBV30 with TRBJ1-1; no reliable D call. The CDR3 spans 10 residues. V was clipped by 6 bases and J by 5 bases, with 7 bases between them. The germline gives CDR1 GTSNPN, CDR2 SVGIG (reference sequence). The chain's CDR3 is CACGRTEAFF. CDR3 nucleotide sequence: TGTGCCTGCGGACGGACTGAAGCTTTCTTT.

The rearrangement links TRBV3-1 (or the pseudogene TRBV3-2) to TRBJ2-5; D remains ambiguous. Germline CDR1 reads LGHDT; CDR2 reads YNNKEL (reference sequence). Trimming took 4 bases from V and 1 from J, leaving 4 bases between them. The CDR3 spans 12 residues. The CDR3 DNA reads TGTGCCAGCAGCCTCCTCCAAGAGACCCAGTACTTC. It specifies CASSLLQETQYF.

The rearrangement uses TRBV24-1 and TRBJ2-2, with TRBD2 identical over 10 bases. V was pared by 3 bases and J by 3 bases, with 0 bases of the junction left unmatched. The germline CDR1 and CDR2 sequences are KGHDR and SFDVKD. The CDR3 contains 15 residues. The DNA of the CDR3 is TGTGCCACCAGTGATCTAGCGGGAGACACCGGGGAGCTGTTTTTT. It specifies CATSDLAGDTGELFF.

This chain uses TRBV19 with TRBJ1-2, with D tentatively TRBD1 (6 bases). This CDR3 region has 12 residues. Germline values: CDR1 LNHDA, CDR2 SQIVND (reference sequence). V was trimmed by 7 bases and J by 5 bases, leaving 11 bases between them. CDR3 in amino acids: CASTPTGYGYTF. The CDR3 nucleotides read TGTGCCAGTACCCCGACAGGTTATGGCTACACCTTC. The full variable domain, in which reference TRBV19 and TRBJ1-2 provide the parts outside the CDR3, is DGGITQSPKYLFRKEGQNVTLSCEQNLNHDAMYWYRQDPGQGLRLIYYSQIVNDFQKGDIAEGYSVSREKKESFPLTVTSAQKNPTAFYLCASTPTGYGYTFGSGTRLTVV.

The chain links TRBV28 to TRBJ2-5; D call uncertain. V was trimmed by 5 bases and J by 5 bases, leaving 12 bases between them. CDR3 length equals 13 residues. Germline CDR1 is MDHEN and CDR2 is SYDVKM. CDR3 nucleotides: TGTGCCAGCAGTGCTACGTCGAAGGAGACCCAGTACTTC. Amino acid sequence: CASSATSKETQYF.

The V and J genes are TRBV5-1 and TRBJ1-2; 7 bases line up with TRBD1. This CDR3 is 13 amino acids long. Germline trimming cut 0 bases from V and 5 bases from J; bases unmatched to any gene: 1. From germline, CDR1 is SGHRS and CDR2 YFSETQ. DNA of the CDR3: TGCGCCAGCAGCTTGGACAGGGGTTATGGCTACACCTTC. It is translated as CASSLDRGYGYTF. Full variable domain (missing parts from reference TRBV5-1 and TRBJ1-2): KAGVTQTPRYLIKTRGQQVTLSCSPISGHRSVSWYQQTPGQGLQFLFEYFSETQRNKGNFPGRFSGRQFSNSRSEMNVSTLELGDSALYLCASSLDRGYGYTFGSGTRLTVV.

The chain uses TRBV9 and TRBJ1-1; D is undetermined. The CDR3 is 13 residues long. Trimming pared 6 bases from V and 0 bases from J, leaving 9 bases between. Germline loops: CDR1 SGDLS, CDR2 YYNGEE. CDR3 nucleotide sequence: TGTGCCAGCACTACCGGTCTGAACACTGAAGCTTTCTTT. Translated, it gives CASTTGLNTEAFF.

The rearrangement joins TRBV7-9 to TRBJ2-2; no clear D. This CDR3 comprises 11 residues. V lost 7 bases and J 9 bases, leaving 9 bases between the germline ends. Germline-derived CDR1 and CDR2 are SEHNR and FQNEAQ (reference sequence). Here the CDR3 reads CASTGGRELFF. The CDR3 DNA reads TGTGCCAGCACCGGCGGTAGGGAGCTGTTTTTT.

The chain employs TRBV27 and TRBJ2-2, with 11 bases lining up with TRBD1. Per germline, CDR1 MNHEY and CDR2 SMNVEV (reference sequence). V shed 6 bases and J 7 bases; nucleotides not matched to a gene: 7. This CDR3 region has 15 residues. This CDR3 reads CASRLDRGLFGELFF. CDR3 bases: TGTGCCAGCAGACTGGACAGGGGGCTTTTCGGGGAGCTGTTTTTT.

V is TRBV6-5 and J is TRBJ2-3; perhaps TRBD2 as D (5 bases). The ends were cut back, 7 bases at V and 3 bases at J, with 14 bases in the middle. CDR1 is MNHEY and CDR2 is SVGAGI in the germline V gene. CDR3 length: 14 amino acids. The CDR3 DNA reads TGTGCCAGCACCAGAAGGACTCAAACAGATACGCAGTATTTT. This sequence encodes CASTRRTQTDTQYF.

In its sample, this clone was seen a few times. J is TRBJ2-7 and V is TRBV5-3; 7 nucleotides agree with TRBD2. Being an ORF, TRBV5-3 has a function that is uncertain. The trim removed 0 bases at V and 2 bases at J, leaving 20 bases unmatched. The CDR3 runs 20 residues. CDR3 amino acids: CARSLVEASGPPPPTYEQYF. The CDR3, as DNA: TGTGCCAGAAGCTTGGTCGAGGCTAGCGGACCCCCACCGCCTACCTACGAGCAGTACTTC.